The 28 T cell receptor beta chains in this list originate from one sample, sequenced in a study of T cells in Graves' hyperthyroidism and ophthalmopathy. What was amplified from RNA transcripts were TCR beta CDR3 regions. First-round RT-PCR targeting the TCR CDR3 was performed with the HTBI primer set. TCRdb recomputed calls from the multiplex PCR reads with MiXCR, one row per CDR3 protein. The table records fewer than 200,000 distinct CDR3 sequences, over 15% of them present only once. Sequenced input: blood. The receptors stem from a woman aged 45-59 years with Graves' hyperthyroidism.

This clonotype was observed many times. The V gene is TRBV13, the J gene TRBJ2-3; no clear D gene. Trimming left V 5 bases short and J 5 bases short, with 8 bases between. This CDR3 comprises 12 residues. Per the germline V gene, CDR1 is PRHDT and CDR2 is FYEKMQ (reference sequence). Here the CDR3 DNA reads TGTGCCAGCAGCCCAGAATTAGATACGCAGTATTTT. Encoded protein: CASSPELDTQYF. The entire variable domain, with the rest obtained from reference TRBV13 and TRBJ2-3, is as follows: AAGVIQSPRHLIKEKRETATLKCYPIPRHDTVYWYQQGPGQDPQFLISFYEKMQSDKGSIPDRFSAQQFSDYHSELNMSSLELGDSALYFCASSPELDTQYFGPGTRLTVL.

This clonotype was observed many times. No DNA is shown, since the ends of the CDR3 on it are uncertain; the CDR3 is the one TCRdb lists. V is TRBV24-1 and J is TRBJ1-4. Looked up from germline, CDR1 is KGHDR and CDR2 is SFDVKD. The CDR3 comprises 17 residues, both ends counted. CDR3 residues: CATSDPGLPSGVKNCFF.

There are many counts of this clonotype. V usage is TRBV3-1 and J usage is TRBJ2-1; tentative D call: TRBD2 (6 bases). Germline V CDR1 and CDR2: LGHDT, YNNKEL (reference sequence). V lost 2 bases to trimming and J lost 6 bases, with 14 bases between them. The CDR3 loop spans 15 amino acids. For the CDR3, the DNA is TGTGCCAGCAGCCAAAGGACGGGGGTAATCAATGAGCAGTTCTTC. It specifies CASSQRTGVINEQFF.

This clonotype is a singleton in its sample. The rearrangement links TRBV30 to TRBJ2-3, with TRBD2 as a possible D gene (5 bases). The CDR3 has 13 residues. The germline V gene has CDR1 GTSNPN and CDR2 SVGIG (reference sequence). Between the trimmed V and J ends, which lost 6 bases and 8 bases, there was a span of 18 bases. The CDR3 region is CACGLPMRVTQYF. CDR3 nucleotide sequence: TGTGCCTGTGGACTCCCCATGAGAGTTACGCAGTATTTT.

Sample share makes this clonotype medium-sized. The chain recombines TRBV7-2 with TRBJ1-2; a weak D match, TRBD1 (6 bases). Germline CDR1 and CDR2: SGHTA and FQGNSA. Deletions cut 1 base from V and 0 bases from J, with 12 bases between. The CDR3 length is 16 residues. This chain's CDR3 is CASSLGQANPNYGYTF. The CDR3 DNA follows: TGTGCCAGCAGCTTAGGACAGGCGAACCCTAACTATGGCTACACCTTC.

J is TRBJ1-2 and V is TRBV4-1; 9 positions agree with TRBD1. The CDR3 length is 16 residues. V shed 3 bases, J shed 5 bases, and the junction held 10 bases outside the gene matches. Germline CDR1 MGHRA, CDR2 YSYEKL. The CDR3 reads CASSQLDRGERYGYTF. The CDR3 coding sequence is TGCGCCAGCAGCCAGCTCGACAGGGGGGAGAGGTATGGCTACACCTTC.

This clonotype was observed a few times. The rearrangement uses TRBV24-1 and TRBJ2-1; TRBD1 might be the D (6 bases). Between the trimmed V and J ends, which lost 4 bases and 4 bases, there was a span of 16 bases. Germline V gene lookup returns CDR1 KGHDR and CDR2 SFDVKD. CDR3 length: 16 residues. The CDR3 DNA reads as TGTGCCACCAGTGACCGAGGACAGTCCCTTTACAATGAGCAGTTCTTC. It is translated as CATSDRGQSLYNEQFF.

This clonotype came up many times. V is TRBV11-2 and J is TRBJ1-1; 8 positions match TRBD1. The trim removed 5 bases at V and 5 bases at J, leaving 7 bases unmatched. Germline V gives CDR1 SGHAT, CDR2 FQNNGV. The CDR3 length is 14 residues. This CDR3 reads CASSDWTGRTEAFF. In DNA form, the CDR3 reads TGTGCCAGCAGCGATTGGACAGGGAGGACTGAAGCTTTCTTT.

This clonotype was found many times. The chain has TRBV20-1 and TRBJ2-1, with TRBD2 matching 7 bases. From germline, CDR1 is DFQATT and CDR2 SNEGSKA (reference sequence). The V and J ends lost 7 bases and 0 bases, in that order; junction bases with no gene match: 6. The CDR3 covers 14 residues. The CDR3 loop is CSGAPSGSYNEQFF. CDR3 DNA sequence: TGCAGTGGGGCCCCTAGCGGCTCCTACAATGAGCAGTTCTTC.

This clonotype was found many times. The chain uses TRBV7-2 and TRBJ2-7, with a weak D call TRBD1 (5 bases). Trimming left V 5 bases short and J 2 bases short, with 7 bases between. The CDR3 spans 12 residues. Germline values: CDR1 SGHTA, CDR2 FQGNSA. The CDR3 is CASSQGTYEQYF. In DNA form, the CDR3 reads TGTGCCAGCAGCCAGGGCACCTACGAGCAGTACTTC.

This clonotype was detected many times. CDR3 DNA: TGCGCCAGCAGCGGGCAGGGACAGGGCCATTACCACGAGCAGTACTTC. Amino acids: CASSGQGQGHYHEQYF. The genes are TRBV5-1 and TRBJ2-7; TRBD1 agrees at 9 bases. This CDR3 comprises 16 residues. The junction had 13 bases not matched to a gene; V was cut back by 4 bases and J by 5 bases. Germline V CDR1 and CDR2: SGHRS, YFSETQ.

The table lists this clonotype with a few counts. The chain is built from TRBV18 and TRBJ1-2; a weak D match, TRBD1 (6 bases). Germline V gives CDR1 KGHSH, CDR2 LQKENI. The V and J ends lost 2 bases and 6 bases respectively, with 13 bases between them. CDR3 length: 14 residues. The CDR3 reads CASSPSGGSDGYTF. CDR3 DNA: TGTGCCAGCTCACCAAGTGGGGGCTCTGATGGCTACACCTTC.

The V call is TRBV11-2, the J call TRBJ2-7, with 9 bases aligning to TRBD2. The V gene's germline CDR1 is SGHAT and CDR2 FQNNGV. The ends lost 2 bases at V and 5 bases at J; junction bases unmatched: 13. The CDR3 extends over 17 amino acids. The CDR3 sequence is CASSLNMFGGRAHEQYF. CDR3 DNA sequence: TGTGCCAGCAGCTTAAATATGTTCGGCGGGAGGGCCCACGAGCAGTACTTC.

This clonotype was seen repeatedly, ten times or more. This chain joins TRBV19 and TRBJ1-1; no firm D call. This CDR3 has 15 amino acids. Trimming pared 6 bases from V and 0 bases from J, leaving 14 bases between. Germline-derived CDR1 and CDR2 are LNHDA and SQIVND (reference sequence). The CDR3 region has the DNA TGTGCCAGTAGACCCTCGACTGTTATGAACACTGAAGCTTTCTTT. The encoded protein is CASRPSTVMNTEAFF.

This clonotype was counted many times. This rearrangement joins TRBV14 to TRBJ1-5; D gene unclear. The germline gives CDR1 SGHDN, CDR2 FVKESK. The ends were cut back, 0 bases at V and 5 bases at J, with 5 bases in the middle. This CDR3 is built from 13 residues. Here the CDR3 DNA reads TGTGCCAGCAGCCAAGATTCGGATCAGCCCCAGCATTTT. Translating it yields CASSQDSDQPQHF.

This clonotype showed up many times. The chain joins TRBV15 to TRBJ1-6; D not resolved. Trimming took off 1 base at V and 2 bases at J, with 6 bases between the two ends. This CDR3 is built from 15 residues. Germline CDR1 reads LNHNV; CDR2 reads YYDKDF (reference sequence). The CDR3 region has the DNA TGTGCCACCAGCAGAGTAGGACCCTATAATTCACCCCTCCACTTT. Its translation: CATSRVGPYNSPLHF.

The chain recombines TRBV18 with TRBJ1-2; unclear D gene. The CDR3 covers 14 residues. CDR1 is KGHSH and CDR2 is LQKENI in the germline V gene. Deletions cut 3 bases from V and 7 bases from J, with 15 bases between. The CDR3 spells CASSPGNRLGGYTF. DNA of the CDR3: TGTGCCAGCTCACCCGGGAATCGGTTGGGTGGCTACACCTTC.

Ten or more counts support this clonotype. The J gene is TRBJ1-5, the V gene TRBV28, with 9 bases fitting TRBD1. The CDR3 contains 14 residues. The junction had 3 bases not matched to a gene; V was cut back by 3 bases and J by 6 bases. Germline V gene sequence: CDR1 MDHEN, CDR2 SYDVKM. The CDR3 loop reads CASSLTGGTQPQHF. The CDR3 nucleotides read TGTGCCAGCAGTTTGACAGGGGGTACTCAGCCCCAGCATTTT.

The CDR3 protein is CASSVNSWGQETQYF. The CDR3 DNA reads as TGTGCCAGCAGCGTAAATAGTTGGGGCCAAGAGACCCAGTACTTC. The V call is TRBV9, the J call TRBJ2-5; D uncertain. This CDR3 comprises 15 residues. Trimming removed 1 base at V and 1 base at J, with 11 bases between. The germline CDR1 and CDR2 sequences are SGDLS and YYNGEE. Using reference TRBV9 and TRBJ2-5 for the parts outside the CDR3, the full variable domain is DSGVTQTPKHLITATGQRVTLRCSPRSGDLSVYWYQQSLDQGLQFLIQYYNGEERAKGNILERFSAQQFPDLHSELNLSSLELGDSALYFCASSVNSWGQETQYFGPGTRLLVL.

This clonotype was seen at least ten times. The rearrangement uses TRBV5-1 and TRBJ1-1; no reliable D call. The length of the CDR3 is 17 residues. V was shortened by 7 bases and J by 4 bases, with 26 bases between the two germline ends. CDR1 is SGHRS and CDR2 is YFSETQ in the germline V gene. Written as DNA, the CDR3 is TGCGCCAGCGGTACTCTGCCAAGACCCGGAGTAGGCACTGAAGCTTTCTTT. It encodes CASGTLPRPGVGTEAFF.

Only a few counts were recorded for this clonotype. The rearrangement links TRBV28 to TRBJ1-3; no reliable D call. CDR3 length: 11 amino acids. Trimming left V 3 bases short and J 7 bases short, with 4 bases between. Germline V CDR1 and CDR2: MDHEN, SYDVKM. The CDR3 sequence is CASSFGNTIYF. The CDR3 DNA reads TGTGCCAGCAGTTTTGGGAACACCATATATTTT.

This clonotype has at least ten counts. The chain links TRBV9 to TRBJ2-2; no clear D gene. Trimming shortened V by 2 bases and J by 6 bases, and 14 bases separated the two germline ends. This CDR3 has 15 residues. The germline V gene encodes CDR1 SGDLS and CDR2 YYNGEE. CDR3 nucleotides: TGTGCCAGCAGCGTTGGTCCTAGAGAGGCCGGGGAGCTGTTTTTT. Residues: CASSVGPREAGELFF.

This clonotype was counted ten times or more. The chain combines TRBV5-1 with TRBJ2-1; D remains unclear. Germline V gives CDR1 SGHRS, CDR2 YFSETQ. The V end was cut by 1 base, the J end by 9 bases, with 11 bases between. The CDR3 loop spans 13 amino acids. CDR3: CASSLWGSVEQFF. The DNA of the CDR3 is TGCGCCAGCAGCTTGTGGGGTTCGGTTGAGCAGTTCTTC.

The chain joins TRBV20-1 to TRBJ2-7; D may correspond to TRBD1 or TRBD2 (6 bases each). Germline values: CDR1 DFQATT, CDR2 SNEGSKA (reference sequence). V was pared by 1 base and J by 0 bases, with 10 bases between. The CDR3 covers 14 residues. The CDR3 is CSARGGASSYEQYF. In nucleotides, the CDR3 is TGCAGTGCTAGAGGGGGGGCGAGCTCCTACGAGCAGTACTTC.

There are many counts of this clonotype. The chain has TRBV28 and TRBJ1-1; D perhaps matches TRBD1 (6 bases). The V and J ends lost 3 bases and 6 bases respectively, with 17 bases between them. Germline V gene data show CDR1 as MDHEN and CDR2 as SYDVKM. CDR3 length equals 15 residues. In nucleotides, the CDR3 is TGTGCCAGCAGTTTCCCGGGACCGGGGGGCGCTGAAGCTTTCTTT. Its translation: CASSFPGPGGAEAFF.

This clonotype was detected ten times or more. The V and J genes are TRBV12-5 and TRBJ2-2, with 11 positions matching TRBD1. The CDR3 contains 16 residues. Trimming at V came to 4 bases and at J to 4 bases, leaving 5 bases not matched to a gene. Germline assignment: CDR1 LGHNT and CDR2 FRNRAP. This CDR3 is CASGSGQGAVTGELFF. The CDR3, as DNA: TGTGCTAGTGGTTCCGGACAGGGGGCGGTCACCGGGGAGCTGTTTTTT.

This clonotype was counted many times. The chain uses TRBV7-2 and TRBJ2-5, with D hard to call. This CDR3 contains 14 residues. Germline V gene lookup returns CDR1 SGHTA and CDR2 FQGNSA. The ends were cut back, 0 bases at V and 5 bases at J, with 10 bases in the middle. CDR3 nucleotides: TGTGCCAGCAGCTTAGCGTCCAGACGGGAGACCCAGTACTTC. This gives the protein CASSLASRRETQYF.

V gene TRBV19 combines with J gene TRBJ1-5, with D unresolved. V was cut by 6 bases and J by 1 base, with 10 bases left in between. Germline CDR1 is LNHDA and CDR2 is SQIVND (reference sequence). This CDR3 is 14 amino acids long. In DNA, the CDR3 is TGTGCCAGTAGGCGGACGGTGAGCAATCAGCCCCAGCATTTT. Protein: CASRRTVSNQPQHF.